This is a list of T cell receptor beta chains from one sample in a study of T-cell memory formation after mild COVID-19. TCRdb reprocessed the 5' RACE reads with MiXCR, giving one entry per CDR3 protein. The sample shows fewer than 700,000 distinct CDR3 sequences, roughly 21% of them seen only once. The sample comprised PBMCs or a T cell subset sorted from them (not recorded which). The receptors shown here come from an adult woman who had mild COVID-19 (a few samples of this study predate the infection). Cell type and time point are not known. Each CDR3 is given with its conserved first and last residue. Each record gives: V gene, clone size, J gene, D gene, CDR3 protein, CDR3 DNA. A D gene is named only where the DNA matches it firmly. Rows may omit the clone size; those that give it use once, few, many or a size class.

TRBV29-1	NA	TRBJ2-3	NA	CSVDEGADTQYF	TGCAGCGTTGACGAAGGGGCAGATACGCAGTATTTT
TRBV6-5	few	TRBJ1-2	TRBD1	CASTTITGASYGYTF	TGTGCCAGCACCACAATTACAGGGGCATCTTATGGCTACACCTTC
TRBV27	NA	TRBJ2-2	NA	CASTQWAGRGTGELFF	TGTGCCAGCACCCAGTGGGCGGGGCGAGGCACCGGGGAGCTGTTTTTT
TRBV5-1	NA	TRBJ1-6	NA	CASSLDGSPSTALSPLHF	TGCGCCAGCAGCTTGGATGGCAGTCCATCCACAGCACTTTCACCCCTCCACTTT
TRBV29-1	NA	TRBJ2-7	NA	CSVDRGAGYEQYF	TGCAGCGTTGATCGGGGGGCAGGCTACGAGCAGTACTTC
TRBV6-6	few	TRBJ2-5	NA	CASSYMGVQETQYF	TGTGCCAGCAGTTATATGGGGGTGCAAGAGACCCAGTACTTC
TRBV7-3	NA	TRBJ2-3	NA	CASSPLIVKGDTDTQYF	TGTGCCAGCAGCCCTCTGATAGTGAAGGGAGACACAGATACGCAGTATTTT
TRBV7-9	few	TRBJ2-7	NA	CASSRSPGTPDSYEQYF	TGTGCCAGCAGCCGGAGCCCTGGGACGCCTGACTCCTACGAGCAGTACTTC
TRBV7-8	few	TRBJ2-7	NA	CASSLPPGARYSRSEQYF	TGTGCCAGCAGCTTACCCCCGGGGGCCAGGTACTCGCGCTCCGAGCAGTACTTC
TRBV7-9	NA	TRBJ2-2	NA	CASSLALSTGNTGELFF	TGTGCCAGCAGCTTAGCCCTGTCGACAGGGAACACCGGGGAGCTGTTTTTT
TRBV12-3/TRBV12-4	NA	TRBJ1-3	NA	CASSSQSGNTIYF	TGTGCCAGCAGTTCGCAGTCTGGAAACACCATATATTTT
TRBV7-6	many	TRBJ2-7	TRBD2	CASSPFGVSAQLIAGGRYEQYF	TGTGCCAGCAGCCCGTTTGGAGTGTCAGCCCAGTTAATAGCGGGGGGGCGCTACGAGCAGTACTTC
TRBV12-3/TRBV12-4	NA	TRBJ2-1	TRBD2	CASSLNVLAGDLNEQFF	TGTGCCAGCAGTTTAAACGTTCTAGCGGGAGATTTAAATGAGCAGTTCTTC
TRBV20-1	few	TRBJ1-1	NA	CSVPVTFEAFF	TGCAGTGTACCAGTTACGTTCGAAGCTTTCTTT
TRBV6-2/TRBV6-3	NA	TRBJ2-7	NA	CASSYSIHRRTYEQYF	TGTGCCAGCAGTTACTCCATTCATCGTCGCACCTACGAGCAGTACTTC
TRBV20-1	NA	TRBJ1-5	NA	CSAIISSSNQPQHF	TGCAGTGCTATAATTAGTAGTAGCAATCAGCCCCAGCATTTT
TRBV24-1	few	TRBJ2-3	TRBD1	CATSGGQGADTQYF	TGTGCCACCAGTGGGGGACAGGGAGCAGATACGCAGTATTTT
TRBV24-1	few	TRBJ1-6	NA	CATDFHGNNSPLHF	TGTGCCACCGACTTCCACGGGAATAATTCACCCCTCCACTTT
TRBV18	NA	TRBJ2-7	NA	CASSPPNPAYEQYF	TGTGCCAGCTCACCACCGAACCCTGCCTACGAGCAGTACTTC
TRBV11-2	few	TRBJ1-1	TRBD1	CASGRDRVVKNTEAFF	TGTGCCAGCGGCCGGGACAGGGTCGTCAAGAACACTGAAGCTTTCTTT
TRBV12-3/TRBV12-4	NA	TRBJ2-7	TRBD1	CASTLGTAAEQYF	TGTGCCAGCACCCTAGGGACAGCCGCCGAGCAGTACTTC
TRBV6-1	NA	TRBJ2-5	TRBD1	CASTRTGSTGETQYF	TGTGCCAGCACCAGGACAGGGTCAACTGGAGAGACCCAGTACTTC
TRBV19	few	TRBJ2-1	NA	CASSIPRYNEQFF	TGTGCCAGTAGTATCCCCCGGTACAATGAGCAGTTCTTC
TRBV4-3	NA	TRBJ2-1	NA	CASSQVIRPESYNEQFF	TGCGCCAGCAGCCAAGTAATCCGACCCGAATCATACAATGAGCAGTTCTTC
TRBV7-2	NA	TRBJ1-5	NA	CASSFRVGNQPQHF	TGTGCCAGCAGCTTCAGGGTGGGCAATCAGCCCCAGCATTTT
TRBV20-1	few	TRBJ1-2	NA	CSARDISRDYGYTF	TGCAGTGCTAGAGATATTAGCAGAGACTATGGCTACACCTTC
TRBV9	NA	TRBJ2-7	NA	CASSVWRTRAAYEQYF	TGTGCCAGCAGCGTATGGAGAACCCGGGCTGCCTACGAGCAGTACTTC
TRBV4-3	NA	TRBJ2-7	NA	CASSQDTVKRQYF	TGCGCCAGCAGCCAAGATACCGTAAAGAGGCAGTACTTC
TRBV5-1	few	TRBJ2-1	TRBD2	CASSFILTSGRKTYNEQFF	TGCGCCAGCAGCTTTATCCTGACTAGCGGGAGGAAAACCTACAATGAGCAGTTCTTC
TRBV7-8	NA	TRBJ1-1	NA	CASSLGRATEAFF	TGTGCCAGCAGCTTAGGGCGGGCAACAGAAGCTTTCTTT
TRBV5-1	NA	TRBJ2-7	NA	CASSLDPGSYEQYF	TGCGCCAGCAGCTTGGACCCGGGGAGCTACGAGCAGTACTTC
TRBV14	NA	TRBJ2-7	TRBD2	CASSHDTSGVIYEQYF	TGTGCCAGCAGCCACGATACTAGCGGGGTAATCTACGAGCAGTACTTC
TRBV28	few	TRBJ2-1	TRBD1	CASSSGQGVPNEQFF	TGTGCCAGCAGTTCGGGACAGGGGGTTCCCAATGAGCAGTTCTTC
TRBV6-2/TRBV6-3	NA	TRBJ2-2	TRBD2	CASTRVGTSGTGELFF	TGTGCCAGCACCCGCGTCGGGACTAGCGGGACCGGGGAGCTGTTTTTT
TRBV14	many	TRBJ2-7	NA	CASSQVSLGVSYEQYF	TGTGCCAGCAGCCAAGTCTCCTTAGGGGTCTCCTACGAGCAGTACTTC
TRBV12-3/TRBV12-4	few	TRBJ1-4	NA	CASSLGGNNEKLFF	TGTGCCAGCAGTCTGGGGGGTAATAATGAAAAACTGTTTTTT
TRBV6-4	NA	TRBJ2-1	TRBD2	CASSELAGQNNEQFF	TGTGCCAGCAGTGAACTAGCGGGGCAAAACAATGAGCAGTTCTTC
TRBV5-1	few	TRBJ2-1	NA	CASTPDPNYYNEQFF	TGCGCCAGCACCCCGGACCCAAATTACTACAATGAGCAGTTCTTC
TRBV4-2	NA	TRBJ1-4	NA	CASSQDNFDEKLFF	TGTGCCAGCAGCCAAGACAATTTCGACGAAAAACTGTTTTTT
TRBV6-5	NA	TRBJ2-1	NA	CAIGRDVYNEQFF	TGTGCCATTGGCCGTGATGTTTACAATGAGCAGTTCTTC
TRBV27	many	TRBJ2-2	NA	CASRFLDGELFF	TGTGCCAGCCGCTTCCTGGACGGGGAGCTGTTTTTT
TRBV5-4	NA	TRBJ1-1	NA	CASTQGAGPEAFF	TGTGCCAGCACCCAGGGAGCAGGGCCTGAAGCTTTCTTT
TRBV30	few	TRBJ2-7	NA	CAWTRDLSPGEQYF	TGTGCCTGGACCCGGGATCTTTCACCGGGCGAGCAGTACTTC
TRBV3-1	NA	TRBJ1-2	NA	CASSQGGADYGYTF	TGTGCCAGCAGCCAAGGGGGCGCTGACTATGGCTACACCTTC
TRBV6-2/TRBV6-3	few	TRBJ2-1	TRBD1	CASKTGVEISEQFF	TGTGCCAGCAAGACAGGGGTAGAGATTAGTGAGCAGTTCTTC
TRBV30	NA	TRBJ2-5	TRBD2	CAWSQGWLAVEIGETQYF	TGTGCCTGGAGTCAGGGATGGCTAGCGGTAGAAATAGGGGAGACCCAGTACTTC
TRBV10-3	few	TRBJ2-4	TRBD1	CAISAGTEIYIQYF	TGTGCCATCAGTGCAGGGACAGAGATTTACATTCAGTACTTC
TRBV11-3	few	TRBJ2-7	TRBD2	CASGWTSGSFYEQYF	TGTGCCAGCGGTTGGACTAGCGGGAGCTTCTACGAGCAGTACTTC
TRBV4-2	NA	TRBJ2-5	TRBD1	CASSQDGPGQGRETQYF	TGTGCCAGCAGCCAAGACGGACCCGGACAGGGGAGGGAGACCCAGTACTTC
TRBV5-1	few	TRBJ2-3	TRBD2	CASSPGRTSGGRGATQYF	TGCGCCAGCAGCCCCGGAAGGACTAGCGGGGGTCGGGGAGCTACGCAGTATTTT
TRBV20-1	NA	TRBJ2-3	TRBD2	CSARELAGGNEGTDTQYF	TGCAGTGCTAGAGAACTAGCGGGAGGGAATGAGGGCACAGATACGCAGTATTTT
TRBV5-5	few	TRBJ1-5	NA	CASSRGQGEGQPQHF	TGTGCCAGCAGTCGTGGGCAAGGGGAAGGTCAGCCCCAGCATTTT
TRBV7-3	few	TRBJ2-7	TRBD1	CASSLRQGSFSEQYF	TGTGCCAGCAGCTTAAGACAGGGTAGTTTTAGTGAGCAGTACTTC